Each of the 22 T cell receptor beta chains below was sequenced from the same sample in a study of graft-versus-host responses after intestinal transplantation. Their specific antigens are unknown. Some clones are missing from TCRdb's copy, which holds only in-frame ones; the method was immunoSEQ multiplex PCR. The sample gives about 81,000 clones, 85% to 90% of which show up once; roughly 0.37% is in the top ten. This sample comprised unstimulated CD4+ T cells sorted from spleen or lymph node cells, obtained before intestinal transplant. All receptors come from a human donor who received an intestinal transplant.

The chain links TRBV6-1 to TRBJ2-7, with D possibly matching TRBD2 (7 bases). The V end was cut by 1 base, the J end by 6 bases, with 10 bases between. CDR1 and CDR2 (germline): MNHNS, SASEGT. The CDR3 contains 13 residues. The CDR3 spells CASSEEGGLEQYF. CDR3 nucleotides: TGTGCCAGCAGTGAAGAGGGGGGGCTCGAGCAGTACTTC.

V and J are TRBV5-1 and TRBJ2-7; TRBD2 agrees at 13 bases. Germline V gives CDR1 SGHRS, CDR2 YFSETQ. CDR3 size: 17 residues. The ends lost 0 bases at V and 0 bases at J; junction bases unmatched: 3. The CDR3 protein is CASSLGTSGSSSYEQYF. The CDR3 bases are TGCGCCAGCAGCTTGGGGACTAGCGGGAGCAGCTCCTACGAGCAGTACTTC.

The V and J genes are TRBV30 and TRBJ1-1; D may be TRBD1 (6 bases). The V end was cut by 4 bases, the J end by 0 bases, with 12 bases between. CDR1 is GTSNPN, CDR2 SVGIG, per germline (reference sequence). The CDR3 sequence is 14 residues long. The CDR3 here is CAWKRGGMNTEAFF. The CDR3 region has the DNA TGTGCCTGGAAACGAGGGGGAATGAACACTGAAGCTTTCTTT.

This sequence joins TRBV30 and TRBJ1-1; D perhaps matches TRBD1 (5 bases). The CDR3 extends over 13 amino acids. In germline, CDR1 is GTSNPN, CDR2 SVGIG (reference sequence). V lost 3 bases and J lost 6, with 14 bases in between. The CDR3 reads CAWSPGGGPEAFF. In DNA form, the CDR3 reads TGTGCCTGGAGCCCGGGGGGAGGGCCTGAAGCTTTCTTT. Drawing the rest from reference TRBV30 and TRBJ1-1, the complete variable domain is SQTIHQWPATLVQPVGSPLSLECTVEGTSNPNLYWYRQAAGRGLQLLFYSVGIGQISSEVPQNLSASRPQDRQFILSSKKLLLSDSGFYLCAWSPGGGPEAFFGQGTRLTVV.

The table lists this clone with a count of one. The chain couples TRBV7-8 to TRBJ1-1; tentatively, D is TRBD1 (5 bases). The CDR3 sequence is 14 residues long. Germline-derived CDR1 and CDR2 are SGHVS and FQNEAQ. Deletions cut 6 bases from V and 0 bases from J, with 11 bases between. CDR3 amino acids: CASRRTHMNTEAFF. DNA for the CDR3: TGTGCCAGCAGGAGGACACACATGAACACTGAAGCTTTCTTT.

The chain recombines TRBV5-1 with TRBJ1-2; possibly TRBD1 for D (6 bases). The CDR3 runs 12 residues. In germline, CDR1 is SGHRS, CDR2 YFSETQ. V dropped 0 bases and J dropped 8 bases, with 8 bases sitting between them. CDR3 DNA sequence: TGCGCCAGCAGCTTGGCAGGGGAGGGCTACACCTTC. Its protein product is CASSLAGEGYTF.

V is TRBV5-5 and J is TRBJ2-2, with D perhaps TRBD1 (6 bases). The CDR3 runs 17 residues. V shed 4 bases and J shed 3 bases, with 19 bases lying between them. In germline, CDR1 is SGHKS, CDR2 YYEKEE (reference sequence). The DNA of the CDR3 is TGTGCCAGCAGCCCCCACAGGGTTGATCGTTACACCGGGGAGCTGTTTTTT. Protein sequence: CASSPHRVDRYTGELFF.

J is TRBJ1-2 and V is TRBV19, with D perhaps TRBD1 (6 bases). Germline V gene lookup returns CDR1 LNHDA and CDR2 SQIVND (reference sequence). This CDR3 comprises 14 residues. The V end was cut by 3 bases, the J end by 3 bases, with 11 bases between. This CDR3 reads CASSMVTGDYGYTF. CDR3 DNA sequence: TGTGCCAGTAGTATGGTGACAGGCGACTATGGCTACACCTTC.

The chain combines TRBV25-1 with TRBJ1-4; D gene unclear. Germline values: CDR1 MGHDK, CDR2 SYGVNS. CDR3 size: 16 residues. Deletions cut 4 bases from V and 4 bases from J, with 16 bases between. DNA of the CDR3: TGTGCCAGCAGTGCCCTCCCGCCGGGAGATAATGAAAAACTGTTTTTT. Protein sequence: CASSALPPGDNEKLFF.

The chain carries TRBV25-1 and TRBJ2-7; 9 bases align to TRBD1. There are 14 residues in the CDR3. Germline CDR1 MGHDK, CDR2 SYGVNS. V trimming: 0 bases; J trimming: 7 bases; junction bases outside the gene matches: 4. Here the CDR3 reads CASSEYRDREEQYF. DNA of the CDR3: TGTGCCAGCAGTGAATATAGGGACAGGGAAGAGCAGTACTTC.

This chain connects TRBV28 to TRBJ2-7; TRBD1 is a possible D gene (6 bases). The length of the CDR3 is 13 residues. CDR1 MDHEN and CDR2 SYDVKM come from the germline V gene. The V end was cut by 8 bases, the J end by 0 bases, with 11 bases between. In DNA form, the CDR3 reads TGTGCCAGCCTCCGGGACAACTCCTACGAGCAGTACTTC. It is translated as CASLRDNSYEQYF.

This clone was seen just once. The V call is TRBV19, the J call TRBJ1-1; 10 bases are a match to TRBD1. This CDR3 comprises 17 residues. Germline assignment: CDR1 LNHDA and CDR2 SQIVND (reference sequence). Trimming removed 3 bases from V and 4 bases from J; junction bases left unmatched: 11. Here the CDR3 DNA reads TGTGCCAGTAGTATTTCGACAGGGGGCAACCACCCCACTGAAGCTTTCTTT. This codes for CASSISTGGNHPTEAFF.

Here the CDR3 reads CATSPRTGPYEQYF. CDR3 DNA: TGTGCCACCAGCCCCAGGACAGGCCCCTACGAGCAGTACTTC. The chain is built from TRBV15 and TRBJ2-7; TRBD1 agrees at 7 bases. Per the germline V gene, CDR1 is LNHNV and CDR2 is YYDKDF (reference sequence). V dropped 5 bases and J dropped 2; count of bases not matched to a gene: 6. The CDR3 runs 14 residues.

This chain joins TRBV6-1 and TRBJ1-1; D is perhaps TRBD1 (5 bases). Per the germline V gene, CDR1 is MNHNS and CDR2 is SASEGT. V was pared by 7 bases and J by 0 bases, with 12 bases between. The CDR3 extends over 14 amino acids. The CDR3 DNA follows: TGTGCCAGCACCTGGGGCAGTATGAACACTGAAGCTTTCTTT. It is translated as CASTWGSMNTEAFF.

The gene calls are TRBV10-2 and TRBJ1-1, with D perhaps matching TRBD1 (6 bases). Germline values: CDR1 WSHSY, CDR2 SAAADI. The germline V and J ends were trimmed by 6 bases and 1 base, with 9 bases remaining between them. CDR3 length equals 13 residues. CDR3 region: CASSPQGNTEAFF. The CDR3 DNA is TGCGCCAGCAGCCCACAGGGGAACACTGAAGCTTTCTTT.

V is TRBV9 and J is TRBJ1-2; D gene uncertain. V lost 0 bases, J lost 3 bases, and 12 bases lay in between. CDR1 and CDR2 from the germline V gene are SGDLS and YYNGEE. The CDR3 loop spans 15 amino acids. The CDR3 sequence is CASSVEPNSYYGYTF. The DNA of the CDR3 is TGTGCCAGCAGCGTAGAGCCGAACAGTTACTATGGCTACACCTTC.

This chain links TRBV29-1 with TRBJ1-1; 7 positions match TRBD1. The CDR3 extends over 14 amino acids. V lost 6 bases and J lost 3; bases outside the gene matches: 10. Germline V gives CDR1 SQVTM, CDR2 ANQGSEA. For the CDR3, the DNA is TGCAGCGTGGAGCTACCGGGACAGTACACTGAAGCTTTCTTT. This codes for CSVELPGQYTEAFF.

The gene calls are TRBV28 and TRBJ1-4; 8 bases align to TRBD1. Germline V gene sequence: CDR1 MDHEN, CDR2 SYDVKM. The V segment lost 7 bases and the J segment 8 bases; nucleotides outside the gene matches: 9. The CDR3 length is 14 residues. The CDR3 loop is CASTRGTGEEKLFF. In DNA form, the CDR3 reads TGTGCCAGCACCCGCGGGACAGGAGAGGAAAAACTGTTTTTT.

This clone was counted a single time. J is TRBJ1-5 and V is TRBV6-1; TRBD1 might be the D (6 bases). The CDR3 consists of 14 residues. Germline CDR1 MNHNS, CDR2 SASEGT. V dropped 4 bases and J dropped 2 bases, with 9 bases sitting between them. This CDR3 is CASSGRGGNQPQHF. CDR3 in DNA: TGTGCCAGCAGTGGCAGGGGTGGCAATCAGCCCCAGCATTTT.

This clone has only one observation. This chain links TRBV7-2 with TRBJ2-5, with TRBD2 identical over 13 bases. The end of the DNA aligns better with TRBJ2-7, so the J call may be wrong. CDR3 length: 16 residues. Germline CDR1 is SGHTA and CDR2 is FQGNSA. CDR3 residues: CASSRTGTSGNYEQYF. Here the CDR3 DNA reads TGTGCCAGCAGTAGAACCGGGACTAGCGGGAACTACGAGCAGTACTTC.

V is TRBV27 and J is TRBJ2-1, with D possibly being TRBD2 (6 bases). The CDR3 contains 16 residues. V was shortened by 3 bases and J by 7 bases, with 19 bases between the two germline ends. Germline-derived CDR1 and CDR2 are MNHEY and SMNVEV (reference sequence). The CDR3 region is CASSLRPGLGANEQFF. CDR3 DNA: TGTGCCAGCAGTTTGAGACCGGGACTCGGAGCAAATGAGCAGTTCTTC.

This rearrangement joins TRBV28 to TRBJ1-4, with D perhaps matching TRBD1 (6 bases). Per germline, CDR1 MDHEN and CDR2 SYDVKM. Trimming cost V 6 bases and J 6 bases, with 17 bases left between them. The CDR3 runs 15 residues. CDR3 loop: CASSISSPGDEKLFF. As DNA, the CDR3 is TGTGCCAGCAGCATATCTAGTCCAGGGGATGAAAAACTGTTTTTT.